The source of this T cell receptor beta chain is a study of blood T cell repertoires in COVID-19. Looked up from germline, CDR1 is SGHDT and CDR2 is YYEEEE. The CDR3 totals 17 residues. V lost 4 bases, J lost 9 bases, and 17 bases stayed unmatched. Seattle cases were enrolled at active infection and followed longitudinally. Clones were sequenced by immunoSEQ multiplex PCR, and TCRdb holds only the in-frame ones, with some missing. The sample lists some 270,000 clones, roughly 89% occurring once. The rearrangement uses TRBV5-6 and TRBJ2-1, with TRBD1 matching 9 bases. The sequence derives from a woman aged 55-70 years with COVID-19, enrolled during active disease. The sequenced sample consisted of peripheral blood. CDR3 residues: CASSGEPGQGLYGEQFF. The CDR3 bases are TGTGCCAGCAGCGGGGAACCGGGACAGGGCCTCTACGGTGAGCAGTTCTTC. Based on the CDR3 plus reference TRBV5-6 and TRBJ2-1, the full variable domain is DAGVTQSPTHLIKTRGQQVTLRCSPKSGHDTVSWYQQALGQGPQFIFQYYEEEERQRGNFPDRFSGHQFPNYSSELNVNALLLGDSALYLCASSGEPGQGLYGEQFFGPGTRLTVL.